Each of the 25 T cell receptor beta chains below was sequenced from the same sample in a study of post-analysis software for immune sequencing data. General study results and limits: Patients used several TRBV segments, including TRBV5-6, TRBV5-1 and TRBV20-1, more often than controls.

Antigens of these TCRs are unknown. The TCR beta cDNA libraries contained unique molecular identifiers. TCRdb re-called the PCR reads through MiXCR, storing one row per CDR3 protein. The profile shows hundreds of thousands of distinct CDR3 sequences, less than 40% of them singletons. Material: blood. Receptors were obtained from a girl between 5 and 17 years old with multiple sclerosis.

This clonotype was found a few times. The chain couples TRBV9 to TRBJ2-1; weak D call: TRBD1 (5 bases). The V and J ends lost 3 bases and 5 bases respectively, with 12 bases between them. The CDR3 has 14 residues. Germline V gene data show CDR1 as SGDLS and CDR2 as YYNGEE. The CDR3 DNA is TGTGCCAGCAGCGCGTCAACAGGACACAATGAGCAGTTCTTC. Translating it yields CASSASTGHNEQFF.

This chain joins TRBV6-1 and TRBJ2-7; maybe TRBD2 (6 bases). V was pared by 8 bases and J by 3 bases, with 14 bases between. Per the germline V gene, CDR1 is MNHNS and CDR2 is SASEGT. The CDR3 extends over 13 amino acids. CDR3 DNA sequence: TGTGCCAGCGAAGCGGGTAGACTCTACGAGCAGTACTTC. The encoded protein is CASEAGRLYEQYF.

V usage is TRBV14 and J usage is TRBJ2-3; no reliable D call. Trimming pared 0 bases from V and 0 bases from J, leaving 16 bases between. CDR3 length: 18 amino acids. The germline CDR1 and CDR2 sequences are SGHDN and FVKESK. The CDR3 loop is CASSQERKTAFSTDTQYF. The CDR3 nucleotides read TGTGCCAGCAGCCAAGAGAGGAAAACAGCCTTTAGCACAGATACGCAGTATTTT.

The chain uses TRBV4-3 and TRBJ2-7; possibly TRBD1 for D (5 bases). Trimming took off 0 bases at V and 2 bases at J, with 11 bases between the two ends. CDR1 and CDR2 from the germline V gene are LGHNA and YSLEER. The CDR3 length is 15 residues. CDR3 protein: CASSQDQGGPYEQYF. The CDR3 nucleotides read TGCGCCAGCAGCCAAGATCAGGGCGGACCCTACGAGCAGTACTTC.

The V call is TRBV27, the J call TRBJ2-7; TRBD1 aligns across 8 bases. This CDR3 is 14 amino acids long. The V segment lost 6 bases and the J segment 2 bases; nucleotides outside the gene matches: 6. Germline V gene lookup returns CDR1 MNHEY and CDR2 SMNVEV (reference sequence). CDR3 coding DNA: TGTGCCAGCAGCTGGGACAGGACTACCTACGAGCAGTACTTC. Its protein is CASSWDRTTYEQYF.

The V gene is TRBV5-1, the J gene TRBJ2-2, with 9 bases aligning to TRBD1. Germline V gives CDR1 SGHRS, CDR2 YFSETQ. The CDR3 is 18 residues long. The junction had 13 bases not matched to a gene; V was cut back by 2 bases and J by 5 bases. CDR3 sequence (DNA): TGCGCCAGCAGCTTCGCGCTCGACCCGGGACAGGGAACCGGGGAGCTGTTTTTT. Protein sequence: CASSFALDPGQGTGELFF.

This clonotype was recorded once. This chain joins TRBV12-3 or TRBV12-4 and TRBJ1-6; a weak D match, TRBD1 (6 bases). This CDR3 contains 14 residues. V lost 5 bases and J 7 bases, leaving 12 bases between the germline ends. CDR3 sequence reads: CASSRDRRNSPLHF. The DNA for the CDR3 is TGTGCCAGCAGTCGAGACAGGCGGAATTCACCCCTCCACTTT.

This clonotype was seen more than once but under ten times. This chain joins TRBV29-1 and TRBJ2-7; tentatively, D is TRBD1 (6 bases). CDR3 length: 16 residues. The V end lost 4 bases, the J end lost 6 bases, and 25 bases lay between the germline ends. Germline V CDR1 and CDR2: SQVTM, ANQGSEA. As DNA, the CDR3 is TGCAGCGTTGGGGGTGTGAGTGCAGGGGCCCTCGCCGAGCAGTACTTC. This codes for CSVGGVSAGALAEQYF.

The chain is built from TRBV6-6 and TRBJ2-7; TRBD1 might be the D (5 bases). Germline V CDR1 and CDR2: MNHNY, SVGAGI (reference sequence). The CDR3 has 14 residues. The V gene lost 7 bases and the J gene lost 3 bases, with 16 bases spanning the gap. CDR3 region: CASTQGQGSYEQYF. In DNA, the CDR3 is TGTGCCAGCACCCAAGGGCAGGGAAGCTACGAGCAGTACTTC.

V gene TRBV5-1 combines with J gene TRBJ2-1; D may be TRBD2 (5 bases). Germline CDR1 and CDR2: SGHRS and YFSETQ. The CDR3 has 15 residues. Trimming left V 0 bases short and J 13 bases short, with 20 bases between. CDR3 bases: TGCGCCAGCAGCTTGGTCGGGGAACCCTCTTCCCATCAGTTCTTC. It is translated as CASSLVGEPSSHQFF.

This clonotype was seen ten or more times. The chain is built from TRBV12-3 or TRBV12-4 and TRBJ1-2, with unresolved D. V lost 1 base, J lost 2 bases, and 2 bases lay in between. CDR3 length: 12 residues. The CDR3 coding sequence is TGTGCCAGCAGTTTAGGGAACTATGGCTACACCTTC. The encoded protein is CASSLGNYGYTF.

V and J are TRBV7-3 and TRBJ1-2, with 7 nucleotides matching TRBD1. From germline, CDR1 is SGHTA and CDR2 FQGTGA. The CDR3 length is 16 residues. With 5 bases clipped from V and 1 base from J, the junction kept 10 bases outside the gene matches. CDR3 region: CASSPEGTVNNYGYTF. CDR3 DNA: TGTGCCAGCAGCCCAGAAGGGACAGTTAATAACTATGGCTACACCTTC. Looking up the rest from reference TRBV7-3 and TRBJ1-2 gives the full variable domain: GAGVSQTPSNKVTEKGKYVELRCDPISGHTALYWYRQSLGQGPEFLIYFQGTGAADDSGLPNDRFFAVRPEGSVSTLKIQRTERGDSAVYLCASSPEGTVNNYGYTFGSGTRLTVV.

This clonotype was observed a few times. The chain recombines TRBV4-1 with TRBJ1-1; 7 bases are shared with TRBD1. From germline, CDR1 is MGHRA and CDR2 YSYEKL. The CDR3 runs to 15 residues. Trimming cost V 0 bases and J 4 bases; bases outside gene matches: 5. CDR3 protein: CASSQDMSGGTEAFF. The CDR3 nucleotides read TGCGCCAGCAGCCAAGATATGTCAGGGGGCACTGAAGCTTTCTTT.

The rearrangement uses TRBV7-9 and TRBJ2-4; D gene uncertain. The CDR3 totals 16 residues. Germline V gene data show CDR1 as SEHNR and CDR2 as FQNEAQ (reference sequence). V was shortened by 2 bases and J by 0 bases, with 11 bases between the two germline ends. This CDR3 reads CASSLLSGLAKNIQYF. The CDR3 DNA follows: TGTGCCAGCAGCTTACTGTCCGGATTAGCCAAAAACATTCAGTACTTC.

This chain connects TRBV11-2 to TRBJ2-7; 10 nucleotides line up with TRBD2. Germline V gene lookup returns CDR1 SGHAT and CDR2 FQNNGV. CDR3 length: 17 amino acids. V trimming: 5 bases; J trimming: 1 base; junction bases outside the gene matches: 11. CDR3 bases: TGTGCCAGCAGCCAGGGGGGTAGCGGGGGGTTGTCCTACGAGCAGTACTTC. It codes for CASSQGGSGGLSYEQYF.

In this sample, this clonotype turned up a few times. J is TRBJ2-7 and V is TRBV27; D remains unclear. This CDR3 spans 13 amino acids. Germline lookup yields CDR1 MNHEY and CDR2 SMNVEV (reference sequence). V dropped 1 base and J dropped 3 bases, with 7 bases sitting between them. The CDR3, as DNA: TGTGCCAGCAGTTTATACAAAGACTACGAGCAGTACTTC. Amino acids: CASSLYKDYEQYF.

This clonotype came up a few times. The V gene is TRBV10-3, the J gene TRBJ1-2; 10 bases are shared with TRBD1. CDR3 length: 13 amino acids. V lost 5 bases to trimming and J lost 5 bases; unmatched junction nucleotides: 2. The V gene's germline CDR1 is ENHRY and CDR2 SYGVKD. The CDR3 loop reads CAISPGQGYGYTF. The CDR3 coding sequence is TGTGCCATCAGTCCGGGACAGGGGTATGGCTACACCTTC.

The chain employs TRBV3-1 and TRBJ2-3; TRBD2 matches at 8 bases. CDR3 length: 16 residues. The V gene end was trimmed by 11 bases and the J gene end by 3 bases; junction bases not matched to a gene: 16. The germline V gene encodes CDR1 LGHDT and CDR2 YNNKEL (reference sequence). In DNA form, the CDR3 reads TGTGCCTGCGGGACTAGAGGATCGAAGGGGACAGATACGCAGTATTTT. Protein product: CACGTRGSKGTDTQYF.

This chain links TRBV5-1 with TRBJ2-7; 9 nucleotides agree with TRBD1. The junction had 8 bases not matched to a gene; V was cut back by 1 base and J by 3 bases. The germline V gene has CDR1 SGHRS and CDR2 YFSETQ. The CDR3 totals 16 residues. As DNA, the CDR3 is TGCGCCAGCAGCTTGAGAGCCGGGACAGGGAACTACGAGCAGTACTTC. It translates to CASSLRAGTGNYEQYF.

The rearrangement links TRBV19 to TRBJ2-7; the D gene is possibly TRBD2 (5 bases). The CDR3 totals 15 residues. V was cut by 4 bases and J by 3 bases, with 16 bases left in between. Germline V CDR1 and CDR2: LNHDA, SQIVND (reference sequence). This chain's CDR3 is CASSTPADGDYEQYF. The CDR3 DNA reads as TGTGCCAGTAGTACCCCAGCGGACGGCGACTACGAGCAGTACTTC.

This chain links TRBV5-6 with TRBJ2-2; no firm D call. Trimming took off 4 bases at V and 1 base at J, with 11 bases between the two ends. The CDR3 extends over 15 amino acids. Germline V lookup: CDR1 SGHDT, CDR2 YYEEEE. CDR3: CASSPKTVNTGELFF. The CDR3 nucleotides read TGTGCCAGCAGCCCCAAAACCGTGAACACCGGGGAGCTGTTTTTT.

The chain links TRBV13 to TRBJ1-2, with D possibly TRBD1 on 6 matching bases. Germline lookup yields CDR1 PRHDT and CDR2 FYEKMQ (reference sequence). The CDR3 sequence is 14 residues long. The V end was cut by 7 bases, the J end by 3 bases, with 15 bases between. CDR3 loop: CASTQEQGHYGYTF. The CDR3 DNA reads as TGTGCCAGCACCCAAGAACAGGGTCACTATGGCTACACCTTC.

The V gene is TRBV28, the J gene TRBJ2-1; the D gene could be TRBD1 or TRBD2 (6 bases each). From germline, CDR1 is MDHEN and CDR2 SYDVKM. CDR3 length: 16 residues. The ends were cut back, 2 bases at V and 7 bases at J, with 18 bases in the middle. CDR3 sequence (DNA): TGTGCCAGCAGTTTAGGGGGGATCTGGCAGGGGAATGAGCAGTTCTTC. This sequence encodes CASSLGGIWQGNEQFF.

This clonotype was picked up many times. The chain couples TRBV20-1 to TRBJ2-7, with TRBD2 matching 11 bases. The CDR3 runs to 15 residues. The germline CDR1 and CDR2 sequences are DFQATT and SNEGSKA (reference sequence). J lost 5 bases, V lost 4 bases, and 10 bases had no gene match. CDR3 protein: CSAKPGTSGFNEQYF. CDR3 bases: TGCAGTGCTAAACCCGGGACTAGCGGCTTCAACGAGCAGTACTTC.

The chain carries TRBV12-3 or TRBV12-4 and TRBJ2-1; D may be TRBD2 (5 bases). CDR3 length: 14 residues. With 1 base removed from V and 6 bases from J, the gap between germline ends came to 10 bases. The DNA for the CDR3 is TGTGCCAGCAGTTTAGAGGTAGCGTTCAATGAGCAGTTCTTC. The encoded protein is CASSLEVAFNEQFF.